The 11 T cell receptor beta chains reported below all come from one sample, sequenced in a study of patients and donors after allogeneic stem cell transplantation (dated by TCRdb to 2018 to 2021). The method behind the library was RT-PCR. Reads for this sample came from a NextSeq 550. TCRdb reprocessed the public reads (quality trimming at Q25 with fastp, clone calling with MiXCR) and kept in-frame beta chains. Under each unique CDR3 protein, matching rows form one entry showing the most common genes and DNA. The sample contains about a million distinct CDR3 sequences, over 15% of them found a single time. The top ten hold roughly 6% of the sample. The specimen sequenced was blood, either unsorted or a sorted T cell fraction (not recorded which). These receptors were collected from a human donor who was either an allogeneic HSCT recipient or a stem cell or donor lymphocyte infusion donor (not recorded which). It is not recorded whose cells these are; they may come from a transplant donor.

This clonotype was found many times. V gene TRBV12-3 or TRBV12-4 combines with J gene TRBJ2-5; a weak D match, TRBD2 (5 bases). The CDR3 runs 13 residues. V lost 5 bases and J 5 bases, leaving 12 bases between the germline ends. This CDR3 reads CASSPEGWETQYF. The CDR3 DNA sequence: TGTGCCAGCAGTCCTGAGGGTTGGGAGACCCAGTACTTC.

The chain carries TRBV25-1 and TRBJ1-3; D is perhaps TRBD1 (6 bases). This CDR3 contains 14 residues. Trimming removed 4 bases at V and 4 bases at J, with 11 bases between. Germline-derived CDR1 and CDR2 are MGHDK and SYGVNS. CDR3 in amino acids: CASSAGTMGNTIYF. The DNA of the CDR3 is TGTGCCAGCAGTGCTGGGACAATGGGAAACACCATATATTTT.

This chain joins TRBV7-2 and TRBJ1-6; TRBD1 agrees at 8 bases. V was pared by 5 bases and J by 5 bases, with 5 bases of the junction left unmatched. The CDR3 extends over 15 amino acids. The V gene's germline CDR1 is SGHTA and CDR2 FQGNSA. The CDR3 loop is CASSKDRANNSPLHF. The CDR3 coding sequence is TGTGCCAGCAGCAAGGACAGGGCCAATAATTCACCCCTCCACTTT.

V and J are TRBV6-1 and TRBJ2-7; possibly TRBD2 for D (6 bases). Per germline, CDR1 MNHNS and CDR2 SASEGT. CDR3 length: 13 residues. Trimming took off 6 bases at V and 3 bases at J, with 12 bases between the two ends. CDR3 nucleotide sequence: TGTGCCAGCAGCAATGAAGCGGGCTACGAGCAGTACTTC. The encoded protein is CASSNEAGYEQYF.

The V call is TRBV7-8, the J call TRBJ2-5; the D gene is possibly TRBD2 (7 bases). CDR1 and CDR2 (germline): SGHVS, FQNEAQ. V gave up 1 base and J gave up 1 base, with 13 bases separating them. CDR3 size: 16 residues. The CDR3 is CASSLGRGASQETQYF. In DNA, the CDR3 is TGTGCCAGCAGCTTAGGCCGGGGGGCCAGCCAAGAGACCCAGTACTTC.

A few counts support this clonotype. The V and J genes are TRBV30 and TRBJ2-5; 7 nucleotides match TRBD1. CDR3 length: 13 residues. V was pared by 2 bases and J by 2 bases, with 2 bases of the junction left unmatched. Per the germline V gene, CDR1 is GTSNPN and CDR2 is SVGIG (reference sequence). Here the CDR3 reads CAWSLGQQETQYF. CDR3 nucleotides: TGTGCCTGGAGTCTGGGACAGCAAGAGACCCAGTACTTC.

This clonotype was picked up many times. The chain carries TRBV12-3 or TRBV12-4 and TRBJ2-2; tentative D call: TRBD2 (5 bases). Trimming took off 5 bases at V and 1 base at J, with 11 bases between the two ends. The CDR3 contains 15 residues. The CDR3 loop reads CASSREQLNTGELFF. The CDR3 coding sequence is TGTGCCAGCAGTCGGGAACAACTGAACACCGGGGAGCTGTTTTTT.

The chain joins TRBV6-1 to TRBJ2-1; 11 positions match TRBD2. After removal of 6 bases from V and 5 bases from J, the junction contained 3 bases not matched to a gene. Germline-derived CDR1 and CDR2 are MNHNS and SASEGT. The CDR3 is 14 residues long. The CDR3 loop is CASRPGLADNEQFF. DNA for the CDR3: TGTGCCAGCAGGCCGGGACTAGCGGACAATGAGCAGTTCTTC.

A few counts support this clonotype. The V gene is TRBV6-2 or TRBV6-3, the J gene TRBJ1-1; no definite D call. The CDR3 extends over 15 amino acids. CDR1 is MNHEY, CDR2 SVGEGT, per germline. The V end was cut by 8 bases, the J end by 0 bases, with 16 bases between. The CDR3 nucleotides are TGTGCCAGCTCGCCGCCGGTGACAATGAACACTGAAGCTTTCTTT. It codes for CASSPPVTMNTEAFF.

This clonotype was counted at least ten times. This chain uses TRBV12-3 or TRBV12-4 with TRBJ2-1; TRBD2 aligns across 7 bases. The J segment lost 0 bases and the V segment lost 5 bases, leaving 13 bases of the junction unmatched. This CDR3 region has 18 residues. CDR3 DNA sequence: TGTGCCAGCAGTCCCATTCGCCGAGCGGGGAGCTCCTACAATGAGCAGTTCTTC. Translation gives CASSPIRRAGSSYNEQFF.

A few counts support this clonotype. This chain's CDR3 is CASSTRQGGKRNEQFF. As DNA, the CDR3 is TGTGCCAGCAGCACCCGACAGGGGGGGAAGCGGAATGAGCAGTTCTTC. The genes are TRBV6-1 and TRBJ2-1; 9 bases fit TRBD1. Trimming at V came to 6 bases and at J to 7 bases, leaving 13 bases not matched to a gene. The CDR3 length is 16 residues. Germline assignment: CDR1 MNHNS and CDR2 SASEGT.